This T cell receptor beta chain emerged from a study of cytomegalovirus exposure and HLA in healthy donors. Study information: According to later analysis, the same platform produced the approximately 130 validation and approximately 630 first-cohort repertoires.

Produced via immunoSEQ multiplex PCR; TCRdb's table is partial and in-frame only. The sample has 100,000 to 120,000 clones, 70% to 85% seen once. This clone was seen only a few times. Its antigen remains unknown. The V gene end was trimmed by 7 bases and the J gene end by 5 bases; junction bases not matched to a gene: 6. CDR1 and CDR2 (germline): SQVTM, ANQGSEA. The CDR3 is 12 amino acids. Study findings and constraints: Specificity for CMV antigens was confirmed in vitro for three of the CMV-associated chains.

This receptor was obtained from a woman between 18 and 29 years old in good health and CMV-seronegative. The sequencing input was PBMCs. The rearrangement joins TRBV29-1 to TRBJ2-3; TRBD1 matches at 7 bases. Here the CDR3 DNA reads TGCAGCGCCGACAGGGTAGGAGATACGCAGTATTTT. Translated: CSADRVGDTQYF.